The entry that follows covers one T cell receptor beta chain sequence. The antigen this receptor binds is unknown. Qualities for individual bases were not recorded, and no much larger clone is one base off. What the time point label conveys for this sample: cells obtained before transplantation from donor or recipient. CD3+CD4+ and CD3+CD8+ populations were FACS-sorted from unstimulated pre-transplant donor and recipient cells taken from spleen or lymph nodes. This record comes from a study of graft-versus-host responses after intestinal transplantation (dated by TCRdb to about 2021). Looking at the study overall: Multivisceral, liver-intestinal, or isolated intestinal transplants were received by the recipients. Anti-thymocyte globulin induction was given to all recipients, followed by maintenance tacrolimus and steroids for two to four years. After intestinal transplantation, graft-versus-host and host-versus-graft alloreactive T cell clones were followed in the graft, circulation and bone marrow using bulk TCR-beta CDR3 sequencing. To identify alloreactive clones, pre-transplant mixed lymphocyte reaction products were sequenced and compared with unstimulated pre-transplant donor and recipient T cells. A cohort of 20 to 25 intestinal transplant recipients, including one retransplant, was enrolled, and a few patients lacking pretransplant specimens were excluded. Donor T cell macrochimerism was defined as a peak of at least 4% donor T cells among recipient peripheral blood mononuclear cells. Instead of going to the commercial service, samples from a few later patients were sequenced in-house on an Illumina MiSeq and processed with MiXCR.

Results the study describes overall, beyond this receptor: Early after transplant, declines in HvG clones were associated with peak levels of circulating GvH clones. GvH clones were detected in recipient bone marrow, and some appeared earlier in ileal mucosa or blood, consistent with an intestinal mucosal origin. High GvH to HvG T cell clonal ratios were observed in the allografts of patients with donor T cell macrochimerism. The conclusions were limited by the relatively low number and heterogeneity of the intestinal transplant patients.

Via the germline V gene, CDR1 is SGHVS and CDR2 FNYEAQ. The CDR3 holds 15 amino acids from the cysteine to the phenylalanine. Only the CDR3 portion is preserved as DNA: 45 bases, with reading frame beginning at the first base. From V the trimming removes 5 bases and from J it removes 0 bases, while the gene matches leave 6 bases of the junction unaccounted for. Libraries came from the immunoSEQ multiplex PCR assay. In most patients, genomic DNA was isolated using the Qiagen DNeasy Blood and Tissue Kit and sent frozen to Adaptive Biotechnologies for TCR sequencing. For most patients, genomic DNA was subjected to high-throughput TCR-beta CDR3 sequencing by Adaptive Biotechnologies. The study's own analysis went as follows. Adaptive's ImmunoSEQ software supplied the TCR sequencing data for around 19 patients, while MiXCR and VDJtools were used to process three other patients. To correct CD4 versus CD8 sorting errors, sequences present in both subsets at a frequency ratio below 5:1 were removed. CDR3 nucleotide sequences shared between donor and recipient were removed because the origin of such sequences could not be assigned. To count as alloreactive, a clone needed at least 2-fold expansion over unstimulated cells and a minimum CFSE-low frequency of 0.002% (template counts) or 0.001% (read counts). Mappable clones were those detected in sequenced pre-transplant spleen, lymph node, or MLR CFSE-low populations of the donor or recipient. The cumulative frequency of alloreactive clones was calculated as a percentage of all sequences, weighted by copy number. This is the immuneACCESS table as TCRdb keeps it, with only in-frame sequences that have V and J called. A part of the clones is gone; compared with another copy, unresolved V genes explain less than half, and the rest is unexplained. V, J and clone size are those of that table, while D and trimming were read from the DNA. Across this sample there are 88,000 or so clones, with 85% to 90% seen only once. Of the sample, 0.11% falls within the top ten clones.

The V and J genes are TRBV7-6 and TRBJ1-1; 7 bases in the junction line up with TRBD1. This sequence was found in a human donor who received an intestinal transplant. The source material was unstimulated CD4+ T cells sorted from spleen or lymph node cells, sampled before intestinal transplant. CDR3 protein: CASSPNRGLNTEAFF. The base sequence is TGTGCCAGCAGCCCAAACAGGGGTTTGAACACTGAAGCTTTCTTT.